The 2 T cell receptor beta chains presented below share a single source sample, sequenced in a study of T cell changes during pregnancy in multiple sclerosis. The assay was immunoSEQ multiplex PCR, and TCRdb's table has in-frame clones only and misses some. The sample records 15,000 to 20,000 clones, 75% to 90% being singletons. Sequenced material: CD8+ T cells from peripheral blood mononuclear cells, taken in the third trimester of pregnancy. The receptor source for this set is a female donor in good health, enrolled as a control in a pregnancy study.

The chain couples TRBV19 to TRBJ1-6; D is undetermined. This CDR3 has 16 residues. V lost 0 bases, J lost 8 bases, and 14 bases lay in between. Germline V gives CDR1 LNHDA, CDR2 SQIVND (reference sequence). The CDR3 nucleotides read TGTGCCAGTAGTATAGATCATGGAGGCGGGGATTCACCCCTCCACTTT. Encoded protein: CASSIDHGGGDSPLHF.

This clone appeared a single time. The J gene is TRBJ1-2, the V gene TRBV19; D possibly corresponds to TRBD1 (6 bases). This CDR3 spans 16 amino acids. Trimming removed 3 bases from V and 1 base from J, with 15 bases in between. Germline CDR1 and CDR2: LNHDA and SQIVND (reference sequence). The CDR3 DNA reads TGTGCCAGTAGTATCCCAACAGGGTCCCTTAACTATGGCTACACCTTC. Amino acids: CASSIPTGSLNYGYTF.